This T cell receptor (beta chain) was profiled in a study of cytomegalovirus exposure and HLA in healthy donors. The PCR used 60 Vbeta and 13 Jbeta primers. The repertoire was sequenced with immunoSEQ multiplex PCR; TCRdb's copy has only in-frame clones and lacks some. The data show approximately 140,000 clones, roughly 79% seen once. Study outcomes and limitations: The majority of CMV-associated TCR beta chains were reported as apparently HLA-restricted in a later analysis. Some highly shared sequence variants likely arose as a pipeline artifact.

This clone appeared a few times. What it recognizes is unknown. CDR3 length equals 14 residues. The germline gives CDR1 MNHEY, CDR2 SVGAGI. J was trimmed by 5 bases and V by 9 bases; bases with no gene match: 11. The chain couples TRBV6-5 to TRBJ1-2; 8 bases match TRBD1. The sample was PBMCs. The clonotype originates from a woman between 18 and 29 years old in good health and CMV-seronegative. In nucleotides, the CDR3 is TGTGCCAGTTTTAACCGACAGGGGTATTATGGCTACACCTTC. It is translated as CASFNRQGYYGYTF.